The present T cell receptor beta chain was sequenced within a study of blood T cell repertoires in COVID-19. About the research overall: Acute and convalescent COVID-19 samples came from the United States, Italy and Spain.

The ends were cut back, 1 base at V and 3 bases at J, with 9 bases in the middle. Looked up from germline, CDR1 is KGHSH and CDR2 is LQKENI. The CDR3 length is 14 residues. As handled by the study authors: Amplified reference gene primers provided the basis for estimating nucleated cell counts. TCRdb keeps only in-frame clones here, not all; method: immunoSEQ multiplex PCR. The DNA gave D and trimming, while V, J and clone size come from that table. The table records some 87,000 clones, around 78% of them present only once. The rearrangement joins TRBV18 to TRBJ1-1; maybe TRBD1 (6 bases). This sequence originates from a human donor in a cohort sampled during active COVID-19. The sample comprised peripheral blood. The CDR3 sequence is CASSPLSGDTEAFF. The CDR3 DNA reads TGTGCCAGCTCACCACTATCAGGGGACACTGAAGCTTTCTTT.